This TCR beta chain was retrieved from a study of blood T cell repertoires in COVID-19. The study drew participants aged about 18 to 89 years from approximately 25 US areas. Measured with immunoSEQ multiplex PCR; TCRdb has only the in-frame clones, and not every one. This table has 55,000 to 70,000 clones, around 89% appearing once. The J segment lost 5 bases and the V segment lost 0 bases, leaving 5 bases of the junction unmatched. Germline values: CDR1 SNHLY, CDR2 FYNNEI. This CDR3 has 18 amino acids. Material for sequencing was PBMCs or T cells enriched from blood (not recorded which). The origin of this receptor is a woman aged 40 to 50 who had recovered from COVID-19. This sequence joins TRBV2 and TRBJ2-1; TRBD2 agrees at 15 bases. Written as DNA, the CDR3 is TGTGCCAGCAGTGAAGCCGGACTAGCGGGGGGGGCTAACAATGAGCAGTTCTTC. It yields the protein CASSEAGLAGGANNEQFF.